Listed below are T cell receptor beta chains from one sample, sequenced in a study of T-cell memory formation after mild COVID-19. Via MiXCR, TCRdb re-called the 5' RACE reads, giving one row per CDR3 protein. The table lists approximately 410,000 distinct CDR3 sequences, 23% of them singletons. The sample was PBMCs or a T cell subset sorted from them (not recorded which). These receptors were collected from an adult woman who had mild COVID-19 (a few samples of this study predate the infection). Cell type and time point are not known. The conserved cysteine and the conserved F or W are not part of the CDR3 here. The D gene is left open where the match is weak. Expanded clones get a size class; other rows say once, few or many, or leave the size out.

v_gene	j_gene	d_gene	abundance	len	CDR3aa
TRBV5-1	TRBJ1-2	.	few	15	ASSLEGSPTRSYGYT
TRBV24-1	TRBJ2-2	.	few	12	ATSDRRVYGELF
TRBV28	TRBJ2-1	.	.	14	ASRSRGTPTKDEQF
TRBV20-1	TRBJ2-1	TRBD2	.	15	SARHPGLAGGSNEQF
TRBV4-2	TRBJ2-1	TRBD2	.	13	ASSLGTSGSREQF
TRBV19	TRBJ2-7	TRBD2	.	13	ASSLSGGFSYEQY
TRBV5-5	TRBJ2-7	TRBD1	.	13	ASGPGQGKGYEQY
TRBV7-2	TRBJ2-5	TRBD2	.	12	ASSPQRGRETQY
TRBV12-3/TRBV12-4	TRBJ1-5	TRBD1	few	12	ASSFTTGNQPQH
TRBV20-1	TRBJ1-1	.	.	12	SAREAGLGTEAF
TRBV7-9	TRBJ2-3	TRBD1	.	13	ASSLQTGVRDTQY
TRBV2	TRBJ2-1	TRBD2	.	13	ASRSGGGSDNEQF
TRBV12-3/TRBV12-4	TRBJ2-1	.	few	13	ASAFLEGSYNEQF
TRBV7-8	TRBJ2-2	.	few	14	ASSLSGFSVTGELF
TRBV6-2/TRBV6-3	TRBJ2-7	.	.	9	ASRTGPEQY
TRBV3-1	TRBJ2-5	.	few	10	ASSQVRETQY
TRBV12-3/TRBV12-4	TRBJ2-5	TRBD2	.	13	ASSILAGNQETQY
TRBV11-2	TRBJ2-3	.	few	14	ASISYLGGANDTQY
TRBV5-6	TRBJ1-5	.	.	11	ASSFGGGQPQH
TRBV24-1	TRBJ2-1	TRBD2	few	16	ATSDRAPGGAQIHEQF
TRBV9	TRBJ2-7	.	.	12	ASSVGSGTYEQY
TRBV30	TRBJ2-5	.	.	10	AWGQNRETQY
TRBV20-1	TRBJ2-5	.	few	10	SAMVAGKTQY
TRBV4-1	TRBJ2-3	.	.	14	ASSQGGRRLTDTQY
TRBV7-3	TRBJ1-4	.	few	13	ASSPAGGPNEKLF
TRBV2	TRBJ1-2	.	.	10	ASRVEGYGYT
TRBV5-6	TRBJ2-1	.	medium-sized	12	ASSFDGSYNEQF
TRBV5-1	TRBJ1-2	TRBD1	.	12	ASSSKTGDYGYT
TRBV7-9	TRBJ2-3	.	.	12	ASSLSAATDTQY
TRBV7-9	TRBJ2-4	TRBD1	.	13	ASSSGTGPTGHQY
TRBV5-1	TRBJ2-7	.	.	12	ASSPQQGGDEQY
TRBV7-3	TRBJ2-2	TRBD2	few	14	ASSLTSGALTGELF
TRBV6-5	TRBJ2-7	.	few	11	ASSYSNAEKQY
TRBV6-1	TRBJ2-3	.	few	12	ASRLSGAGDTQY
TRBV7-8	TRBJ1-3	.	few	12	ASSLALKGNTIY
TRBV7-6	TRBJ1-2	TRBD1	.	11	ASSWTGDGGYT
TRBV7-3	TRBJ2-1	TRBD2	.	15	ASSLIAGTSGHNEQF
TRBV5-1	TRBJ2-5	TRBD1	few	12	ASSWTGDQETQY
TRBV15	TRBJ2-7	.	.	14	ATSRDRDVSSYEQY
TRBV7-3	TRBJ2-1	TRBD2	.	14	ASSYLAGGVDNEQF
TRBV29-1	TRBJ1-2	.	.	11	SAGPGRNYGYT
TRBV20-1	TRBJ1-2	.	.	12	SAPGMGSGYGYT
TRBV28	TRBJ2-1	TRBD1	.	12	ASRYHRGPNEQF
TRBV10-3	TRBJ1-2	.	.	15	AISGTTGTEANYGYT
TRBV7-2	TRBJ2-5	.	.	13	ASSPRGGGQETQY
TRBV7-8	TRBJ2-2	TRBD2	.	11	ASSPRTSGELF